The T cell receptor (beta chain) described here comes from a study of cytomegalovirus exposure and HLA in healthy donors. Study details: An earlier analysis found 117 million unique TCR beta sequences from about 190 million T cells. The Caucasian-associated ancestry cluster contained 65% to 85% of the 398 genotyped donors.

As concerns this clone: Its antigen is unknown.

The PCR was carried out with 60 Vbeta primers and 13 Jbeta primers. The method was immunoSEQ multiplex PCR; TCRdb's version includes in-frame clones alone and lacks a portion of them. The repertoire includes some 140,000 clones, approximately 80% of them detected once, and 1.5% sits in the top ten. Germline CDR1 and CDR2: LNHDA and SQIVND (reference sequence). The length of the CDR3 is 14 residues. V shed 4 bases and J shed 2 bases, with 11 bases lying between them. Whole-study findings and limits: The classifier was said to identify cytomegalovirus status with high specificity and sensitivity. In a later analysis, donors in an Asian-associated ancestry cluster reportedly had fewer N-insertions in productive TCRs than the cohort mean.

The chain is built from TRBV19 and TRBJ1-1; D remains ambiguous. The sequence was obtained from a woman aged 18-35 years in good health and CMV-seronegative. Sequenced: PBMCs. The CDR3 sequence is CASSTYLGNTEAFF. CDR3 in DNA: TGTGCCAGTAGTACGTACCTAGGAAACACTGAAGCTTTCTTT.